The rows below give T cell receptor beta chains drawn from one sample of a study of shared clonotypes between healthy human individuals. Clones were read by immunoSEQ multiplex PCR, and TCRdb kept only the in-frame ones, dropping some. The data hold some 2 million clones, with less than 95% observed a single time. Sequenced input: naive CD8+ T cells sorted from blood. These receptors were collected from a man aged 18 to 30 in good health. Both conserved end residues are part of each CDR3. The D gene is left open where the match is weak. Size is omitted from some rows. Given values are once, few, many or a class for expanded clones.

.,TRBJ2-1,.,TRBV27,TGTGCCAGCAGTCCCGACTTGGAGAATGAGCAGTTCTTC,CASSPDLENEQFF
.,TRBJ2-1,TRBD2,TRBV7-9,TGTGCCAGCAGCTTAAGCATAGCGGGATGGTATGAGCAGTTCTTC,CASSLSIAGWYEQFF
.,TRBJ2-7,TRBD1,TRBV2,TGTGCCAGCAGGGGGACAGGGGAGCCCGAGCAGTACTTC,CASRGTGEPEQYF
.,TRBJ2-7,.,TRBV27,TGTGCCAGCAGCACCACATTTGCAGGGCTCCACGAGCAGTACTTC,CASSTTFAGLHEQYF
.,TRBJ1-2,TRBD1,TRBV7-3,TGTGCCAGCAGCTTATACGTAGGGGGCGGCTACACCTTC,CASSLYVGGGYTF
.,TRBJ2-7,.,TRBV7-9,TGTGCCAGCAGCTTAGGGGGAGCTTCCTTCGAGCAGTACTTC,CASSLGGASFEQYF
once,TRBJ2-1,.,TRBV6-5,TGTGCCAGCAGTTACTCCGAGGGGTACAATGAGCAGTTCTTC,CASSYSEGYNEQFF
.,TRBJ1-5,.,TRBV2,TGTGCCAGCAGTCCCTGGGCAGGGACCGATCAGCCCCAGCATTTT,CASSPWAGTDQPQHF
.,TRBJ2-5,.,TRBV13,TGTGCCAGCAGCATCCGGACGGGACAAGAGACCCAGTACTTC,CASSIRTGQETQYF
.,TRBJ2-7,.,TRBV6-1,TGTGCCAGCAGTGGGGGGAACGGGGCCTACGAGCAGTACTTC,CASSGGNGAYEQYF
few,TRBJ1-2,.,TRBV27,TGTGCCAGCAGTTTCGGCGGTAAGGATGGCTACACCTTC,CASSFGGKDGYTF
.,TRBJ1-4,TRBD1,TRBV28,TGTGCCAGCAGATTACTAACAGGGGGCACTAATGAAAAACTGTTTTTT,CASRLLTGGTNEKLFF
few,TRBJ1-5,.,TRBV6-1,TGTGCCAGCAGTGAAGACCTCGACAGGACAATTTGGCAGCCCCAGCATTTT,CASSEDLDRTIWQPQHF
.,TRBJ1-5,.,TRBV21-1,TGTGCCAGCAGGTCAGACAGGGCAAATAGCAATCAGCCCCAGCATTTT,CASRSDRANSNQPQHF
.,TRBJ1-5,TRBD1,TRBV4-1,TGCGCCAGCAGCCAGGCGGGACAGGGCAATCAGCCCCAGCATTTT,CASSQAGQGNQPQHF
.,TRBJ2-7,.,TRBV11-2,TGTGCCAGCAGCTTAGCCGGGCCCGAGCAGTACTTC,CASSLAGPEQYF
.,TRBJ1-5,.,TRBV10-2,TGCGCCAGCAGTGAGTCATGGGGGCAGCCCCAGCATTTT,CASSESWGQPQHF
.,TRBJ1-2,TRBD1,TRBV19,TGTGCCAGTAGTCTTCGGACAGGAGGCTATGGCTACACCTTC,CASSLRTGGYGYTF
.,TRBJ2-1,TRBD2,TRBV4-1,TGCGCCAGCAGCCATTCGCGGGGGGGCTCGAATGAGCAGTTCTTC,CASSHSRGGSNEQFF
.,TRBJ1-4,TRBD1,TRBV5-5,TGTGCCAGCAGCGCGGACAGGGGGGATGAAAAACTGTTTTTT,CASSADRGDEKLFF
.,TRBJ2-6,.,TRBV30,TGTGCCTGGAGTGAAGGGTTCTCTGGGGCCAACGTCCTGACTTTC,CAWSEGFSGANVLTF
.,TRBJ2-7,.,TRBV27,TGTGCCAGCAGTCCGTCTTTAGGTAGTTCCTACGAGCAGTACTTC,CASSPSLGSSYEQYF
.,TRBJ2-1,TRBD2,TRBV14,TGTGCCAGCAGCCCCCTAGCGGGAGGCGCCTACAATGAGCAGTTCTTC,CASSPLAGGAYNEQFF
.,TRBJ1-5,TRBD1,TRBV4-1,TGCGCCAGCAGCGTCTGGACAGGGGGCACTCAGCCCCAGCATTTT,CASSVWTGGTQPQHF
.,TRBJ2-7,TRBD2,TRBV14,TGTGCCAGCAGCCATAGACTAGCGGGAGAATACGAGCAGTACTTC,CASSHRLAGEYEQYF
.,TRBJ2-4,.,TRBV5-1,TGCGCCAGCAGCCCTGATTCGGGAAACATTCAGTACTTC,CASSPDSGNIQYF
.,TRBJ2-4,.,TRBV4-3,TGCGCCAGCAGCCGACTCCTTACAGGGAGTGATTCTGTCATTCAGTACTTC,CASSRLLTGSDSVIQYF
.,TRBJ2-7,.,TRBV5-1,TGCGCCAGCAGCTTGGGCGCGGACGGTTCCTACGAGCAGTACTTC,CASSLGADGSYEQYF